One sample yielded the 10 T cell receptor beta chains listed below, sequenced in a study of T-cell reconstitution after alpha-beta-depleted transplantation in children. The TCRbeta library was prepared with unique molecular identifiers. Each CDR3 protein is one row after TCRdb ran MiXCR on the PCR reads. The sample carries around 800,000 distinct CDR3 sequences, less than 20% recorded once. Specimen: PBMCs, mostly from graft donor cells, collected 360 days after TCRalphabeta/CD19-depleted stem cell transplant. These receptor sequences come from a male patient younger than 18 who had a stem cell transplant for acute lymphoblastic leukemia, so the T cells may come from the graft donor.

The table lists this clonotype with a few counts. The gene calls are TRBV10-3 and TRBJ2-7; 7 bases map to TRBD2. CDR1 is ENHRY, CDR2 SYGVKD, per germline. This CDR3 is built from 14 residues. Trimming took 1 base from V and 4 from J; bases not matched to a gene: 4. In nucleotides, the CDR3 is TGTGCCATCAGTGAGTGGGCTAGCGGTTACGAGCAGTACTTC. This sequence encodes CAISEWASGYEQYF.

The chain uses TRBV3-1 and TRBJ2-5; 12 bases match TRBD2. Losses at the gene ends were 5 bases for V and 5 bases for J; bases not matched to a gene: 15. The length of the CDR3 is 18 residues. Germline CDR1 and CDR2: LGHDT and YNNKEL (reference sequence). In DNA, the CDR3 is TGTGCCAGCAGCTGTATCGGACTAGCGGGGTTACGCTGTGAGACCCAGTACTTC. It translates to CASSCIGLAGLRCETQYF.

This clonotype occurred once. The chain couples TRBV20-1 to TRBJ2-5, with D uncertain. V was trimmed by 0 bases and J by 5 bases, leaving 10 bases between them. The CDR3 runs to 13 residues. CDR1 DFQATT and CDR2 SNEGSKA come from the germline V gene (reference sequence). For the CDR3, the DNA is TGCAGTGCTAGAGAGGGAATTAGGGAGACCCAGTACTTC. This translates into CSAREGIRETQYF.

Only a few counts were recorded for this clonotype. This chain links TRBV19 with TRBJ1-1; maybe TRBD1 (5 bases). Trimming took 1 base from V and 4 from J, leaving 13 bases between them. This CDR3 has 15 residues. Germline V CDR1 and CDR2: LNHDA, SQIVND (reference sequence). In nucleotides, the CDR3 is TGTGCCAGTAGTATAGGTGGCGGGGCCCCCACTGAAGCTTTCTTT. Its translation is CASSIGGGAPTEAFF.

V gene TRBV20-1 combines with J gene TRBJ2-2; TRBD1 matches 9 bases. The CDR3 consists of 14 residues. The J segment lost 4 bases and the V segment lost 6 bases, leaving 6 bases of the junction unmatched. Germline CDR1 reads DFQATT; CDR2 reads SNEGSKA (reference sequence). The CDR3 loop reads CSAPTGGSTGELFF. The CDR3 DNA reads TGCAGTGCCCCGACAGGGGGTAGCACCGGGGAGCTGTTTTTT.

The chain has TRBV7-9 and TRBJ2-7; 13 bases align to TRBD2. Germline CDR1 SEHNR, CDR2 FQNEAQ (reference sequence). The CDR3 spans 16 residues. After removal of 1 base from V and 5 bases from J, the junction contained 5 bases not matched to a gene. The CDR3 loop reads CASSLGRGLAGNEQYF. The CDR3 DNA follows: TGTGCCAGCAGCTTAGGTCGGGGACTAGCGGGAAACGAGCAGTACTTC.

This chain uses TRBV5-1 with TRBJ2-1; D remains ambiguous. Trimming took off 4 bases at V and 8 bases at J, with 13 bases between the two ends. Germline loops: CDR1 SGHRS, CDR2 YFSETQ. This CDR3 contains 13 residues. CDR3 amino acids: CASSPIAMHEQFF. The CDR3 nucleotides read TGCGCCAGCAGCCCCATTGCTATGCATGAGCAGTTCTTC.

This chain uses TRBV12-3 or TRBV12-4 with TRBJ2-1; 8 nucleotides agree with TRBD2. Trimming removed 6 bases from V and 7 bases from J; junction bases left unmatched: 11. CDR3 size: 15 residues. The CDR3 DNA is TGTGCCAGCAGGCTTCGGGAGGGCCTCAATAATGAGCAGTTCTTC. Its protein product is CASRLREGLNNEQFF.

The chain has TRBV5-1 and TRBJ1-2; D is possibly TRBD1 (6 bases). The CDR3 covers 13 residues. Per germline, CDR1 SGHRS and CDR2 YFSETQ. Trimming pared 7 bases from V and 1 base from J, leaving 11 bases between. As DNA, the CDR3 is TGCGCCAGCCGTCGACAGGTTAACTATGGCTACACCTTC. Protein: CASRRQVNYGYTF.

Here the CDR3 reads CAISERGGTDTQYF. The CDR3 DNA sequence: TGTGCCATCAGTGAGAGGGGGGGCACAGATACGCAGTATTTT. The V gene is TRBV10-3, the J gene TRBJ2-3, with D perhaps TRBD1 or TRBD2 (6 bases each). The germline V and J ends were trimmed by 2 bases and 1 base, with 7 bases remaining between them. This CDR3 has 14 residues. Germline V CDR1 and CDR2: ENHRY, SYGVKD.